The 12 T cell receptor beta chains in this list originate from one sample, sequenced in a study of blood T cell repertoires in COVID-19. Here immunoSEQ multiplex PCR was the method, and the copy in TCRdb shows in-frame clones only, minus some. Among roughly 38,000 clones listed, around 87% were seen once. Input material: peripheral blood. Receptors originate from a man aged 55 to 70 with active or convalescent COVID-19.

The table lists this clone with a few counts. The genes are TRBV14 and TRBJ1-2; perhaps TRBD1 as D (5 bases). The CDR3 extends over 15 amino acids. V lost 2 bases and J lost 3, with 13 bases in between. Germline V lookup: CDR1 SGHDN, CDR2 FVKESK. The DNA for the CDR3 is TGTGCCAGCAGCCAAAGCTACCGGGACTACTATGGCTACACCTTC. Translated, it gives CASSQSYRDYYGYTF.

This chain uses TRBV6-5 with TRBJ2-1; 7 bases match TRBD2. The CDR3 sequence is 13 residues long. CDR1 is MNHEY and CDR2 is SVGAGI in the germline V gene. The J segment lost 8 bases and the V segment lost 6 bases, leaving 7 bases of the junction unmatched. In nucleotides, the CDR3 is TGTGCCAGCAGACCACCGGGGGGAGATGAGCAGTTCTTC. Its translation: CASRPPGGDEQFF.

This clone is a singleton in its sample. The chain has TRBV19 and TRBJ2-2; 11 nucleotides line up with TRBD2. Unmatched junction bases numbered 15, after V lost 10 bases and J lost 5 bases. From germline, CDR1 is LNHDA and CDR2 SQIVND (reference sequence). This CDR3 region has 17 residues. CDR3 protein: CATNKGLGLADTGELFF. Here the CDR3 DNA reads TGTGCCACCAACAAAGGGCTGGGACTAGCGGATACCGGGGAGCTGTTTTTT.

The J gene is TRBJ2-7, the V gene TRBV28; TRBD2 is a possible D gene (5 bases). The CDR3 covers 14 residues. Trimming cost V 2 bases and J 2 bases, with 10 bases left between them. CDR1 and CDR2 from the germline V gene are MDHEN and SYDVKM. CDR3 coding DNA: TGTGCCAGCAGTTTAATTCGGACTCCCTACGAGCAGTACTTC. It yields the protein CASSLIRTPYEQYF.

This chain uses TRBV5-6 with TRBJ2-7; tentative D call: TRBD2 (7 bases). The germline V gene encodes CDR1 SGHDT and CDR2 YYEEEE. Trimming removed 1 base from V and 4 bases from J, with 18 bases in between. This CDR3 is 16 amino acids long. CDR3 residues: CASSLRGGVTVYEQYF. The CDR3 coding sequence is TGTGCCAGCAGCTTGAGGGGGGGCGTCACAGTTTACGAGCAGTACTTC. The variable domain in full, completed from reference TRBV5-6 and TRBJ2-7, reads DAGVTQSPTHLIKTRGQQVTLRCSPKSGHDTVSWYQQALGQGPQFIFQYYEEEERQRGNFPDRFSGHQFPNYSSELNVNALLLGDSALYLCASSLRGGVTVYEQYFGPGTRLTVT.

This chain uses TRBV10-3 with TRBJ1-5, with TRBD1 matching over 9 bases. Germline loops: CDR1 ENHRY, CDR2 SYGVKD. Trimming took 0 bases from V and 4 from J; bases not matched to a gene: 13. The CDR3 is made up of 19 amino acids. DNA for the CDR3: TGTGCCATCAGTGAGTCCGGGGGGGACAGGGAGGGAAAAAATCAGCCCCAGCATTTT. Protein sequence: CAISESGGDREGKNQPQHF.

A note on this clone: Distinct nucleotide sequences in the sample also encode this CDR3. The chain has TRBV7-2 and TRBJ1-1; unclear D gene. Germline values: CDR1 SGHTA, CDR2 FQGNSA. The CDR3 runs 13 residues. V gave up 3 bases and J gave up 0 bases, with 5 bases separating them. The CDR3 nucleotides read TGTGCCAGCAGCTTCTCAGTGAACACTGAAGCTTTCTTT. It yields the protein CASSFSVNTEAFF.

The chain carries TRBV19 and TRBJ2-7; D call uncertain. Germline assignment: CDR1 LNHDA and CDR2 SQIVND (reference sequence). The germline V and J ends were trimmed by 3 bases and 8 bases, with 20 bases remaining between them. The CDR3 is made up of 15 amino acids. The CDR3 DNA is TGTGCCAGTAGTATTCAAGGCGGTCCGGTGTCACAGCAGTACTTC. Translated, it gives CASSIQGGPVSQQYF.

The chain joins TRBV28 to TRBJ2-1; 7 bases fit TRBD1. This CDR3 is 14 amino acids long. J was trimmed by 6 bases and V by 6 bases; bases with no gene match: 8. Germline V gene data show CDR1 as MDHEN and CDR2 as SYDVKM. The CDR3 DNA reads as TGTGCCAGCAGACGGATGGGGACAGCCAATGAGCAGTTCTTC. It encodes CASRRMGTANEQFF.

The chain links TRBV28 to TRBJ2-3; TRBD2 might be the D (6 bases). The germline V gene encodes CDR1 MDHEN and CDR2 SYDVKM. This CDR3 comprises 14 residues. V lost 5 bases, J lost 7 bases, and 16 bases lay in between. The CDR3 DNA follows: TGTGCCAGCAGTAGAGCGGGCTCCCTGAATACGCAGTATTTT. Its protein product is CASSRAGSLNTQYF.

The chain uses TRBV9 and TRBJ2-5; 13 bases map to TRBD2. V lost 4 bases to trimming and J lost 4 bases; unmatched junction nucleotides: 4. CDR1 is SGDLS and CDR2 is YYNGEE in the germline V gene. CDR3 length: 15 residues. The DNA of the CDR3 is TGTGCCAGCAGCCCCCGGACTAGCGGGAGAGAGACCCAGTACTTC. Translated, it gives CASSPRTSGRETQYF.

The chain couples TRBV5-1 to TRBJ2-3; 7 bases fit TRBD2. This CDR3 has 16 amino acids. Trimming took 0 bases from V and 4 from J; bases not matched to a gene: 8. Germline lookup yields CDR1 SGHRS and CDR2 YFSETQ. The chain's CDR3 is CASSLVGGSNPDTQYF. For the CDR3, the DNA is TGCGCCAGCAGCTTGGTAGGCGGGAGCAATCCAGATACGCAGTATTTT.